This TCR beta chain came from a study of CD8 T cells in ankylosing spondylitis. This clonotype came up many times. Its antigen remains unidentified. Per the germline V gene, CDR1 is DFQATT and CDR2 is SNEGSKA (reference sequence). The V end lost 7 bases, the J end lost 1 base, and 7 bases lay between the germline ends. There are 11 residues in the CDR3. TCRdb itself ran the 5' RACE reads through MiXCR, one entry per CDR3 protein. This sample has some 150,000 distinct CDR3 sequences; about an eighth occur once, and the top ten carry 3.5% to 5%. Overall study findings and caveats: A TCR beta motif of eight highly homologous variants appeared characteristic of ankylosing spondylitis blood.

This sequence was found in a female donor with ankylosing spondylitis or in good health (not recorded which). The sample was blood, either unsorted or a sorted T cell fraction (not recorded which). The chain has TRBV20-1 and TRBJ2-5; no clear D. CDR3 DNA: TGCAGTGTAGCCGGCCAAGAGACCCAGTACTTC. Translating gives CSVAGQETQYF.